One TCR beta chain is described in this entry. Its antigen is not yet known. Base-call qualities are not available, and no considerably larger clone is one nucleotide away. V lost 0 bases and J lost 4 bases; the stretch between them is 10 bases long. In the germline V gene, CDR1 corresponds to SGDLS and CDR2 to YYNGEE. Its CDR3 holds 14 amino acids, cysteine through phenylalanine. The entry retains the CDR3 DNA only, 42 bases that are in frame from base 1. The data were obtained in a study of blood T cell repertoires in COVID-19 (dated by TCRdb to about 2020). Background on the whole study: Collaborator samples came from the United States, Italy and Spain and covered acute and convalescent phases of COVID-19. The material from the prospective study consisted of cDNA or gDNA derived from T cells, B-cell-depleted T cells, or PBMCs. The dataset comprised deeply sampled blood TCRbeta repertoires from subjects exposed to, actively infected with, or recovered from COVID-19. A freely available public database, intended as a resource for researchers studying the immune response to SARS-CoV-2, is where the repertoires were released. Samples came from the ongoing ImmuneRACE study (first 160 participants) plus 1,254 subjects from 6 global collaborators. Sample metadata almost always included a de-identified subject ID, COVID-19 status, age in years and sex. HLA class I and class II types, where available, came from metadata supplied by the sample provider rather than from assay-based typing.

TCRbeta CDR3 regions were amplified from genomic DNA using the immunoSEQ Assay, a bias-controlled multiplex PCR. Per the original workflow: The number of nucleated cells in each sample was estimated by amplification of reference gene primers within the assay. To quantify the absolute abundance of each unique TCRbeta CDR3 rearrangement, sequence reads were collapsed and filtered. For each sample, productive Simpson clonality was calculated as the square root of Simpson's diversity index across productive rearrangements. The clones in this table, taken by TCRdb from immuneACCESS, are in-frame only. Not every clone is retained; where verified, under half of the shortfall comes from an unresolved V gene, and the cause of the rest is unknown. V and J calls and clone size are copied from that table; D and trimming were computed from the DNA. The sample contains around 390,000 clones, 85% to 90% of them found a single time. The top ten clones comprise approximately 9.3% of the sample.

Participants in the prospective study were aged roughly 18 to 89 years, lived in 20 to 30 United States geographic areas, and enrolled through a virtual design. Cohort assignment in the prospective study relied on participant-reported clinical history from a screening survey and a study questionnaire. Recovered participants in ImmuneRACE Cohort 3 were defined by two consecutive negative NP/OP PCR tests, clearance by a healthcare professional, or resolution of symptoms. In the prospective study, whole blood, serum and a nasopharyngeal or oropharyngeal swab were collected from each participant by mobile phlebotomists. Additional blood draws and questionnaires over an approximately two-month period could optionally be provided by prospective study participants. Blood samples from the prospective study were shipped frozen or at room temperature prior to DNA extraction. The study at large found these results: Clinical and demographic metadata were provided uncurated, with the amount varying by source and participant.

Sequencing used PBMCs or T cells enriched from blood (not recorded which). This receptor was obtained from a woman in her 50s who had recovered from COVID-19. The sequence joins TRBV9 to TRBJ1-2; the D gene cannot be named for sure. The CDR3: CASSVGREGYGYTF. The bases are TGTGCCAGCAGCGTAGGGAGGGAGGGCTATGGCTACACCTTC.